The present T cell receptor (beta chain) was sequenced within a study of T-cell reconstitution after alpha-beta-depleted transplantation in children. Study observations and caveats: Recipient T cells and thymic progenitors that survived gave rise to the high TCRbeta diversity observed at day 60 in some patients. The main origin of T-cell counts and diversity one year after transplant was newly produced T cells.

Points on this clonotype: No antigen is known for it.

Looked up from germline, CDR1 is LGHNT and CDR2 is FRNRAP. The CDR3 contains 14 residues. The J segment lost 0 bases and the V segment lost 7 bases, leaving 3 bases of the junction unmatched. As it was prepared, the TCRbeta library received unique molecular identifiers. TCRdb redid the calling of the PCR reads with MiXCR, one entry per CDR3 protein. This repertoire shows approximately 1,000,000 distinct CDR3 sequences, roughly 29% found once; its top ten account for about 28%. J is TRBJ1-3 and V is TRBV12-5, with TRBD1 identical over 7 bases. The TCR comes from a boy younger than two who had a stem cell transplant for SCID, so the T cells may come from the graft donor. Sequences were derived from PBMCs, mostly from graft donor cells, sampled 360 days after TCRalphabeta/CD19-depleted stem cell transplant. The DNA for the CDR3 is TGTGCTAGTGCTCAGGGGGACTCTGGAAACACCATATATTTT. Protein product: CASAQGDSGNTIYF.